Listed below are T cell receptor beta chains from one sample, sequenced in a study of blood T cell repertoires in COVID-19. Generated by immunoSEQ multiplex PCR, the TCRdb table keeps only in-frame clones and is missing some. The table has under 200,000 clones, approximately 84% seen once. Sequencing was carried out using peripheral blood. The receptor source for this set is a woman over 75 with COVID-19, enrolled during active disease. Each CDR3 is given without its conserved first and last residue.

v_call cdr3_aa
TRBV15 ATSSPATGGVYGYT
TRBV21-1 ASSRVPGLAGDSTDTQY
TRBV5-4 ASSPRLGQGGGYT
TRBV28 ASRGETYEQY
TRBV18 ASSPGQGSAGYT
TRBV28 ASSLPTGGVDEQF
TRBV5-4 ASRLDRGSGNTIY
TRBV14 ASSLYRGQDTGELF
TRBV28 ASRGGQGTSYEQY
TRBV19 ASSISSLAGGYEQY
TRBV28 ASSLYRWTYGYT
TRBV13 ASKLAGGGAKNIQY
TRBV7-2 ASSLGGGLNEQF
TRBV28 ASSSGQYEQY
TRBV3-1/TRBV3-2 ASSQGAGVRVGPLYNEQF
TRBV3-1/TRBV3-2 ASSPLGRRSGNTIY
TRBV5-4 ASSLVGRAQETQY
TRBV5-1 ASSTTGSNEKLF
TRBV2 ANQPGETQY
TRBV12-3/TRBV12-4 ASSYTGGREQY
TRBV9 ASSAGQITNSPLH
TRBV2 ASSEVALIQY
TRBV20-1 SASERLGGELF
TRBV13 ASSPTGPSYEQY
TRBV6-1 ASSDPRRSGNQPQH
TRBV7-2 ASTVGTGDSPLH
TRBV3-1/TRBV3-2 ASSQQVSDSPLH
TRBV5-1 ASNKQAGMNTEAF
TRBV2 ATRTGPGPTDTQY
TRBV28 ASSSYGYRDREYEQY
TRBV10-2 ASSPRQVTNYGYT